These T cell receptor beta chains were read from a single sample in a study of T-cell memory formation after mild COVID-19. TCRdb analysed the 5' RACE reads with MiXCR anew, one entry per CDR3 protein. The sample yields around 530,000 distinct CDR3 sequences, roughly 22% seen once. Sequenced: PBMCs or a T cell subset sorted from them (not recorded which). These receptors all come from an adult woman who had mild COVID-19 (a few samples of this study predate the infection). Cell type and time point are not known. Each CDR3 is given without its conserved first and last residue. A D gene is named only where the DNA matches it firmly.

TRBV2,NA,TRBJ2-7,ATQRGPSEQY
TRBV7-9,NA,TRBJ1-1,ASSAARGIRLENTEAF
TRBV14,TRBD1,TRBJ2-7,ASSQEQGAIYEQY
TRBV2,TRBD2,TRBJ2-2,ASRGLAGRTGELF
TRBV5-5,TRBD1,TRBJ2-7,ASGLRDRVPLQY
TRBV18,TRBD1,TRBJ1-2,ASSTGQGGTNYGYT
TRBV5-1,NA,TRBJ2-1,ASKPSEVDEQF
TRBV20-1,TRBD1,TRBJ1-5,SASTGTGYQPQH
TRBV20-1,NA,TRBJ2-7,SAPRAPPLYEQY
TRBV12-3/TRBV12-4,NA,TRBJ1-5,ASSKKGGNQPQH
TRBV29-1,NA,TRBJ2-7,SVDTSYEQY
TRBV5-4,TRBD2,TRBJ2-7,ASSISAGAYEQY
TRBV30,TRBD1,TRBJ2-3,ACLPDRGTDTQY
TRBV10-3,NA,TRBJ1-4,AIKGGTNEKLF
TRBV30,NA,TRBJ2-5,AWRGLQETQY
TRBV27,TRBD1,TRBJ2-7,ASSFGTGAGEQY
TRBV4-2,NA,TRBJ1-6,ASSQDSEKRGSYNSPLH
TRBV4-1,NA,TRBJ2-7,ASSQVPGTYEQY
TRBV11-1,NA,TRBJ2-7,ASSLGASLSPYEQY
TRBV6-2/TRBV6-3,NA,TRBJ2-5,ASSSGDPQETQY
TRBV12-3/TRBV12-4,NA,TRBJ2-7,ASSIRTGGEQY
TRBV9,TRBD2,TRBJ2-3,ASSPGGTSGAGDTQY
TRBV9,NA,TRBJ2-7,ASSVKGDEQY
TRBV25-1,TRBD1,TRBJ1-1,ASREQGYTEAF
TRBV5-1,TRBD1,TRBJ1-2,ASSRTGAGYT
TRBV12-3/TRBV12-4,NA,TRBJ2-1,ASSSLDEQF
TRBV11-3,NA,TRBJ2-1,ASSATQGTYNEQF